This record covers a single T cell receptor (beta chain). The sample originates from a study of blood T cell repertoires in COVID-19. Study as a whole: Whether acute or convalescent, the COVID-19 samples came from the United States, Italy and Spain.

In the original processing: Estimation of nucleated cell counts was performed using reference gene primer amplification. Method: immunoSEQ multiplex PCR; TCRdb's copy keeps in-frame clones and lacks some. V and J calls and clone size come straight from that table; D and trimming were deduced from the DNA. The sample includes roughly 230,000 clones, 88% of them seen just once. Germline V CDR1 and CDR2: GTSNPN, SVGIG (reference sequence). Trimming removed 0 bases from V and 7 bases from J, with 4 bases in between. This CDR3 is 11 amino acids long. The chain joins TRBV30 to TRBJ1-5; no clear D gene. The receptor comes from a human donor in a cohort sampled during active COVID-19. The specimen was peripheral blood. CDR3 in DNA: TGTGCCTGGAGTGTCGGGCAGCCCCAGCATTTT. Its translation is CAWSVGQPQHF.